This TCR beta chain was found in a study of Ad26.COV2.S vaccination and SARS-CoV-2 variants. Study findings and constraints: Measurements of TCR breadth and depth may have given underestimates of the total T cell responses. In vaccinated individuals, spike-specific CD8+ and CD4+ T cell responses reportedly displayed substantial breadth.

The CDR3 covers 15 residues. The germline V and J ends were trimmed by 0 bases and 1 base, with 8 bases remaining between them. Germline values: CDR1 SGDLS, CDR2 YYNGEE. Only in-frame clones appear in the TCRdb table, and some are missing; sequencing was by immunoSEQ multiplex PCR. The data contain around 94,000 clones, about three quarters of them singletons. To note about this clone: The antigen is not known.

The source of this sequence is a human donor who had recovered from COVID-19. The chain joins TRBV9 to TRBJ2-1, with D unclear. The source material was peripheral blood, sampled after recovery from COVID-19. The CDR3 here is CASSVALGSYNEQFF. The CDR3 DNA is TGTGCCAGCAGCGTAGCTTTAGGGTCCTACAATGAGCAGTTCTTC. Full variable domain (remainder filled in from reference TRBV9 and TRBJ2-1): DSGVTQTPKHLITATGQRVTLRCSPRSGDLSVYWYQQSLDQGLQFLIQYYNGEERAKGNILERFSAQQFPDLHSELNLSSLELGDSALYFCASSVALGSYNEQFFGPGTRLTVL.